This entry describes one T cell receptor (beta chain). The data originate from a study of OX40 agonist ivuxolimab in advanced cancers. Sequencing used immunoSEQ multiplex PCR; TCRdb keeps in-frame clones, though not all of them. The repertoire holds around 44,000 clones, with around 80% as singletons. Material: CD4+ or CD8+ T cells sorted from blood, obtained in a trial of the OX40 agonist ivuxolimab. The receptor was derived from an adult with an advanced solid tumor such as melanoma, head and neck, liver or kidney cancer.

CDR3 in amino acids: CASSFGRGYGYTF. CDR3 sequence (DNA): TGCGCCAGCAGCTTCGGCCGGGGCTATGGCTACACCTTC. The J gene is TRBJ1-2, the V gene TRBV5-1; D is ambiguous. This CDR3 contains 13 residues. The germline gives CDR1 SGHRS, CDR2 YFSETQ. The V end was cut by 2 bases, the J end by 4 bases, with 9 bases between.